This TCR beta chain was sequenced for a study of shared clonotypes between healthy human individuals. CDR3 length: 17 residues. J gave up 5 bases and V 0 bases, and 10 bases lay outside the gene matches. CDR1 and CDR2 (germline): LGHNA, YSLEER. Generated by immunoSEQ multiplex PCR, the TCRdb table keeps only in-frame clones and is missing some. This table has under 350,000 clones, roughly 87% appearing once. Both CD45RO+ cells and CCR7-negative CD45RA+ TemRA cells were combined to make up CD8 memory. The source of this sequence is a man in his late teens or twenties in good health. Sequencing was carried out using memory CD8+ T cells sorted from blood. Subset of the sample: CD45RO+ cells pooled with CCR7-negative TemRA cells. V gene TRBV4-3 combines with J gene TRBJ2-1; TRBD2 matches at 7 bases. The CDR3 bases are TGCGCCAGCAGCCAAGAAGAGGGCCCAGCGGGAAACAATGAGCAGTTCTTC. It yields the protein CASSQEEGPAGNNEQFF.